The 11 T cell receptor beta chains below all came from one sample that was sequenced in a study of T cells in Graves' hyperthyroidism and ophthalmopathy. Researchers amplified the TCR beta CDR3 regions from RNA transcripts. An initial round of RT-PCR targeting the TCR CDR3 relied on the HTBI primer set. TCRdb independently ran MiXCR on the multiplex PCR reads; one entry per CDR3 protein. The table shows a few hundred thousand distinct CDR3 sequences, with 15% to 18% occurring only once. Input material: blood. The receptors stem from a woman between 18 and 29 years old with Graves' hyperthyroidism that later progressed to Graves' ophthalmopathy.

The chain employs TRBV2 and TRBJ2-7, with D unclear. The CDR3 covers 15 residues. Germline V gene data show CDR1 as SNHLY and CDR2 as FYNNEI. V gave up 0 bases and J gave up 0 bases, with 9 bases separating them. The CDR3 spells CASSEARKSSYEQYF. DNA of the CDR3: TGTGCCAGCAGTGAAGCGCGGAAAAGCTCCTACGAGCAGTACTTC.

The V gene is TRBV5-5, the J gene TRBJ2-3; 10 bases map to TRBD2. The CDR3 spans 15 residues. Germline V gene data show CDR1 as SGHKS and CDR2 as YYEKEE (reference sequence). V was clipped by 5 bases and J by 4 bases; unmatched bases: 7. CDR3 in DNA: TGTGCCAGCAGGGCTAGCGGGAGTGGGGCAGATACGCAGTATTTT. As protein: CASRASGSGADTQYF.

This clonotype was detected ten times or more. The genes are TRBV5-1 and TRBJ2-5; 9 positions match TRBD1. CDR1 SGHRS and CDR2 YFSETQ come from the germline V gene. The CDR3 spans 13 residues. The ends lost 4 bases at V and 6 bases at J; junction bases unmatched: 4. The CDR3 loop is CASSTGQGKTQYF. The CDR3 nucleotides are TGCGCCAGCAGCACGGGACAGGGAAAGACCCAGTACTTC.

This clonotype was detected many times. The genes are TRBV29-1 and TRBJ2-7, with 9 bases identical to TRBD2. V was clipped by 3 bases and J by 0 bases; unmatched bases: 9. Germline CDR1 SQVTM, CDR2 ANQGSEA. There are 16 residues in the CDR3. The CDR3 reads CSVESSREGYSYEQYF. The CDR3 DNA is TGCAGCGTTGAGAGTTCGCGGGAGGGCTACTCCTACGAGCAGTACTTC.

This clonotype was recorded at least ten times. The V gene is TRBV11-2, the J gene TRBJ1-1; 8 bases fit TRBD1. The length of the CDR3 is 15 residues. J lost 5 bases, V lost 1 base, and 6 bases had no gene match. CDR1 is SGHAT, CDR2 FQNNGV, per germline. CDR3 sequence: CASSLASGGETEAFF. The CDR3 DNA sequence: TGTGCCAGCAGCTTAGCCTCAGGGGGCGAAACTGAAGCTTTCTTT.

The chain joins TRBV6-2 or TRBV6-3 to TRBJ2-1, with D perhaps TRBD2 (5 bases). Germline assignment: CDR1 MNHEY and CDR2 SVGEGT. The V end was cut by 8 bases, the J end by 2 bases, with 13 bases between. This CDR3 contains 14 residues. DNA of the CDR3: TGTGCCAGCGAGGGATGGGTCGCCTACAATGAGCAGTTCTTC. This translates into CASEGWVAYNEQFF.

In its sample, this clonotype was seen a few times. V and J are TRBV7-2 and TRBJ1-3, with 7 bases identical to TRBD1. V gave up 1 base and J gave up 2 bases; unmatched junction bases: 5. The CDR3 is 16 residues long. CDR1 is SGHTA and CDR2 is FQGNSA in the germline V gene. CDR3 DNA: TGTGCCAGCAGCTTAGGGGCAGGGGGGGCTGGAAACACCATATATTTT. Its translation: CASSLGAGGAGNTIYF.

This rearrangement joins TRBV10-3 to TRBJ1-4; D remains ambiguous. CDR1 ENHRY and CDR2 SYGVKD come from the germline V gene. This CDR3 comprises 16 residues. V lost 2 bases and J 0 bases, leaving 10 bases between the germline ends. This chain's CDR3 is CAISEDLTATNEKLFF. CDR3 DNA sequence: TGTGCCATCAGTGAGGATTTAACAGCAACTAATGAAAAACTGTTTTTT.

The rearrangement uses TRBV19 and TRBJ2-3; 13 bases match TRBD2. Unmatched junction bases numbered 10, after V lost 1 base and J lost 0 bases. The CDR3 is 20 amino acids. Germline values: CDR1 LNHDA, CDR2 SQIVND (reference sequence). The CDR3 spells CASSIGGTSGITSSTDTQYF. Here the CDR3 DNA reads TGTGCCAGTAGTATAGGAGGGACTAGCGGGATTACCAGCAGCACAGATACGCAGTATTTT.

This chain links TRBV12-3 or TRBV12-4 with TRBJ2-1; D is perhaps TRBD2 (6 bases). With 4 bases removed from V and 6 bases from J, the gap between germline ends came to 19 bases. This CDR3 comprises 16 residues. The chain's CDR3 is CASSSTTVTRPNEQFF. The CDR3 DNA is TGTGCCAGCAGTTCAACGACCGTGACTAGGCCCAATGAGCAGTTCTTC.

J is TRBJ2-7 and V is TRBV11-2; D gene uncertain. The germline V and J ends were trimmed by 2 bases and 5 bases, with 10 bases remaining between them. Germline CDR1 and CDR2: SGHAT and FQNNGV. The CDR3 has 13 residues. The CDR3 reads CASSLSGQNEQYF. DNA for the CDR3: TGTGCCAGCAGCTTATCGGGCCAGAACGAGCAGTACTTC.